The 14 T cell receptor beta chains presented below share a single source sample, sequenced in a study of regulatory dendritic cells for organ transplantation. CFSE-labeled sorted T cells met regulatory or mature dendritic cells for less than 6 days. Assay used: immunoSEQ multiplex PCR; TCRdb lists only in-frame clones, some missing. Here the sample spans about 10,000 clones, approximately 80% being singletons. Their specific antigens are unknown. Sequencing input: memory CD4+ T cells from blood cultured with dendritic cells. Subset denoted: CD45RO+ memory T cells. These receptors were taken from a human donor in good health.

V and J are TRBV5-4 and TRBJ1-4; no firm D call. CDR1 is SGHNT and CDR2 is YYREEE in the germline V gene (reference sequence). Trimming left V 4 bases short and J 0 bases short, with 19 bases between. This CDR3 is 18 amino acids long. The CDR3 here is CASSPQVRTLSTNEKLFF. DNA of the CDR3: TGTGCCAGCAGCCCTCAGGTGAGAACTTTATCAACTAATGAAAAACTGTTTTTT.

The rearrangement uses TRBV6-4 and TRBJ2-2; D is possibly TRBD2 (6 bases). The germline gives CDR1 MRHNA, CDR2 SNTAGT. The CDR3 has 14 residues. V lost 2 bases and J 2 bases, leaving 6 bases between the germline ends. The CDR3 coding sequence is TGTGCCAGCAGTGACGGGACTAACACCGGGGAGCTGTTTTTT. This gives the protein CASSDGTNTGELFF.

In DNA, the CDR3 is TGTGCCAGCAGTTATCCTCATTCTCAGCCCCAGCATTTT. Translated: CASSYPHSQPQHF. The chain is built from TRBV6-6 and TRBJ1-5; D is unresolved. CDR1 is MNHNY, CDR2 SVGAGI, per germline (reference sequence). The CDR3 length is 13 residues. V was shortened by 3 bases and J by 6 bases, with 9 bases between the two germline ends.

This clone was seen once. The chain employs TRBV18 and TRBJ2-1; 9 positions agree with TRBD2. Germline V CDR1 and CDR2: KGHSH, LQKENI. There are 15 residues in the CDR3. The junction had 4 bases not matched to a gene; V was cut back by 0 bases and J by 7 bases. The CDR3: CASSPPASGINEQFF. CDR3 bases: TGTGCCAGCTCACCACCGGCTAGCGGGATAAATGAGCAGTTCTTC.

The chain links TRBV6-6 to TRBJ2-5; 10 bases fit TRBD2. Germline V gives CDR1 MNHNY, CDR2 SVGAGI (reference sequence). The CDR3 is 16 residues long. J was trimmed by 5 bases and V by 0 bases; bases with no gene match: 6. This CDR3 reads CASSYSSGRRRETQYF. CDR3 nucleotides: TGTGCCAGCAGTTACTCTAGCGGGAGGAGAAGGGAGACCCAGTACTTC.

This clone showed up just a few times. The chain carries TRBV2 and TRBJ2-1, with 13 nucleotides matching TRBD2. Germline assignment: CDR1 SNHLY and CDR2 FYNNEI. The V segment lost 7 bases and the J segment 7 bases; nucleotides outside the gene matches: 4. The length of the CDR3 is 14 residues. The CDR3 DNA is TGTGCCAGCACTTTGACTAGCGGGAGGAATGAGCAGTTCTTC. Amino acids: CASTLTSGRNEQFF. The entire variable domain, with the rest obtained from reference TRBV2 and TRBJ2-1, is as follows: EPEVTQTPSHQVTQMGQEVILRCVPISNHLYFYWYRQILGQKVEFLVSFYNNEISEKSEIFDDQFSVERPDGSNFTLKIRSTKLEDSAMYFCASTLTSGRNEQFFGPGTRLTVL.

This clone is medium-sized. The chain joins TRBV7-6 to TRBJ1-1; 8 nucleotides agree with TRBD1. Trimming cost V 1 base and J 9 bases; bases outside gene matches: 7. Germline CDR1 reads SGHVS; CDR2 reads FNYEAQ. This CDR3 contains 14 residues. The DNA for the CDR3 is TGTGCCAGCAGCTTAGATCGGGACAGGAACAAAGCTTTCTTT. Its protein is CASSLDRDRNKAFF.

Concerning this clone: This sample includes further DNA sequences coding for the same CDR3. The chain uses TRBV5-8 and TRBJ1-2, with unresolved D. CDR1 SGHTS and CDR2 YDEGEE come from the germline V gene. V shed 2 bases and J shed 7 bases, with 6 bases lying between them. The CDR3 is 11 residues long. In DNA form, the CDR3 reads TGTGCCAGCAGCTTCCACCTTGGCTACACCTTC. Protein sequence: CASSFHLGYTF.

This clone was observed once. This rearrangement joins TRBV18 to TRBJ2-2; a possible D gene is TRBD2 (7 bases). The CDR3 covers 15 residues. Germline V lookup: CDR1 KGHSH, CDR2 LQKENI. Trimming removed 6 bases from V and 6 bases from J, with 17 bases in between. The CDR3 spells CASSTTWGGAGELFF. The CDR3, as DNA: TGTGCCAGCTCGACCACCTGGGGGGGCGCCGGGGAGCTGTTTTTT.

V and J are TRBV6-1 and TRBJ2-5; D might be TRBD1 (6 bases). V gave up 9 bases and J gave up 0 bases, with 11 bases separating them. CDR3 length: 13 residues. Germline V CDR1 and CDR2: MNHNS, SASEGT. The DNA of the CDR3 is TGTGCCAGTATGTACAGGGACCAAGAGACCCAGTACTTC. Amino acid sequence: CASMYRDQETQYF.

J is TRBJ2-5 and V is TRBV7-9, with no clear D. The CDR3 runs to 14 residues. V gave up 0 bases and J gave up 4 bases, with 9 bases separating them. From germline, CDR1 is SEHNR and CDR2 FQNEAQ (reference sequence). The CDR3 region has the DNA TGTGCCAGCAGCTTAGCTAGCTTGGCAGAGACCCAGTACTTC. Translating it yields CASSLASLAETQYF.

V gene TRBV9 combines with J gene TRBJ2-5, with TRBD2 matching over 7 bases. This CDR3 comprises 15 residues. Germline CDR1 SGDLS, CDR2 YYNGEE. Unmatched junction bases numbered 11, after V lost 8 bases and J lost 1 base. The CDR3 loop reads CARRKGEGLQETQYF. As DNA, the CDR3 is TGTGCCAGAAGAAAAGGGGAGGGGCTCCAAGAGACCCAGTACTTC.

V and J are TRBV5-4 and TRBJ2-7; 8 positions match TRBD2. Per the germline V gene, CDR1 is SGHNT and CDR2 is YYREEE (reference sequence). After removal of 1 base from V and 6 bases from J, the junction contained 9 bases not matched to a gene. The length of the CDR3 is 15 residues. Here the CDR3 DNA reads TGTGCCAGCAGCTTGAGCCTAGCGGGTATTGCCGAGCAGTACTTC. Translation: CASSLSLAGIAEQYF.

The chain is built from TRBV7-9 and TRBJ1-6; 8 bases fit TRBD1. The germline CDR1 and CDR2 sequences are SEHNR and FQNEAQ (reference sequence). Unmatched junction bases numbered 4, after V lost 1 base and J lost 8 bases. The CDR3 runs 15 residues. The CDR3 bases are TGTGCCAGCAGCTTAGTCCAGGGGGCTTATTCACCCCTCCACTTT. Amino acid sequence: CASSLVQGAYSPLHF.